Sequencing of this TCR beta chain was carried out in a study of molecular identifiers for immune sequencing clone quantification. Per the germline V gene, CDR1 is SEHNR and CDR2 is FQNEAQ (reference sequence). Trimming took 4 bases from V and 8 from J, leaving 26 bases between them. The CDR3 is made up of 18 amino acids. Methods described previously, with TCR primers listed, were used for bulk TCR libraries. One entry per CDR3 protein, called by TCRdb with MiXCR from the PCR reads. The sample has 460,000 or so distinct CDR3 sequences; roughly 23% are singletons. This chain connects TRBV7-9 to TRBJ2-2; D possibly corresponds to TRBD2 (5 bases). This receptor was obtained from a human donor in good health. Some libraries in this study had Jurkat cell RNA spiked in. Sequencing input: naive CD8+ T cells from blood, with Jurkat cell RNA spiked in. As for subset: FACS-sorted CD8+CD4-CCR7+CD45RA+ naive T cells. Written as DNA, the CDR3 is TGTGCCAGCAGCTCGAGGACGGTGGAGGAGGCCCTACTAGGGGAGCTGTTTTTT. This codes for CASSSRTVEEALLGELFF. Supplemented by reference TRBV7-9 and TRBJ2-2, the full variable domain reads DTGVSQNPRHKITKRGQNVTFRCDPISEHNRLYWYRQTLGQGPEFLTYFQNEAQLEKSRLLSDRFSAERPKGSFSTLEIQRTEQGDSAMYLCASSSRTVEEALLGELFFGEGSRLTVL.